Sequencing of this T cell receptor beta chain was carried out in a study of T cells after yellow fever vaccination. General study findings and limits: The booster saw the reappearance of most primary-vaccination clones (about 95% CD4, almost 90% CD8).

Regarding this clonotype: Its antigen is currently unknown.

CDR3 length: 15 amino acids. CDR1 is LGHNA, CDR2 YSLEER, per germline. With 2 bases removed from V and 6 bases from J, the gap between germline ends came to 11 bases. Synthesis of TCR cDNA relied on 5'RACE template switching, which attached a universal primer site and UMIs. TCRdb reprocessed the 5' RACE reads via MiXCR and lists one record per CDR3 protein. The data contain some 500,000 distinct CDR3 sequences, 13% of them singletons. The sequences come from PBMCs, collected on the day of the yellow fever booster vaccination. The sequence derives from a man aged 25-45 years who received the YFV17D yellow fever vaccine. The chain has TRBV4-3 and TRBJ1-6; D may be TRBD1 (6 bases). The CDR3 DNA follows: TGCGCCAGCAGCCAAACAGGGCTTTCTAATTCACCCCTCCACTTT. As protein: CASSQTGLSNSPLHF.